This entry concerns a single T cell receptor beta chain. Its matching antigen is unknown. The ends were cut back, 1 base at V and 6 bases at J, with 13 bases in the middle. The V gene's germline CDR1 is SEHNR and CDR2 FQNEAQ (reference sequence). This CDR3 has 14 residues. The entry originates in a study of response to subunit inactivated influenza vaccine. Study-wide findings and caveats: Each seasonal influenza vaccination, the authors suggested, recruits few new T cells.

TCRdb itself ran the RT-PCR reads through MiXCR, one entry per CDR3 protein. Of about 540,000 distinct CDR3 sequences in the sample, about 15% were seen once. The sequencing here drew on PBMCs from blood, taken roughly 12 days after vaccination. The chain recombines TRBV7-9 with TRBJ2-7; TRBD1 or TRBD2 may be the D gene (5 bases each). This clonotype originated in a man aged 45-65 years who received an inactivated influenza vaccine. CDR3 loop: CASSLEGPGSEQYF. The DNA for the CDR3 is TGTGCCAGCAGCTTAGAGGGACCTGGGAGCGAGCAGTACTTC.